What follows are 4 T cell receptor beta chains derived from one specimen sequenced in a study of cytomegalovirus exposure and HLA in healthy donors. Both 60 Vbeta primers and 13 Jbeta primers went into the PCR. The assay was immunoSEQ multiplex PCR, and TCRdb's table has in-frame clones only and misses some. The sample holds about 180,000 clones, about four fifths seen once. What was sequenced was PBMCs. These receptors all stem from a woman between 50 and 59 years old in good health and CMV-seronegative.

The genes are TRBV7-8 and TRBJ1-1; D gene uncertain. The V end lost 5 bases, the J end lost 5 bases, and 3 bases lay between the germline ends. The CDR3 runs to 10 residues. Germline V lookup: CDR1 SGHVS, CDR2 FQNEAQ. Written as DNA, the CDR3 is TGTGCCAGCAGCCTGACTGAAGCTTTCTTT. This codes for CASSLTEAFF.

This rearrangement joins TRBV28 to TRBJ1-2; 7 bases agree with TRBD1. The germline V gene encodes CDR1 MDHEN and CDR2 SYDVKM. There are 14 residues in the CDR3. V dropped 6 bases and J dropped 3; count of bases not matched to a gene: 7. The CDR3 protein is CASRGGQLYYGYTF. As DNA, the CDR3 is TGTGCCAGCAGGGGGGGACAGTTATACTATGGCTACACCTTC.

This CDR3 reads CASSVASLANYGYTF. CDR3 bases: TGTGCCAGCAGCGTCGCCTCCTTAGCTAACTATGGCTACACCTTC. The rearrangement joins TRBV9 to TRBJ1-2; D is unclear. V gave up 2 bases and J gave up 0 bases, with 11 bases separating them. CDR1 is SGDLS and CDR2 is YYNGEE in the germline V gene. The CDR3 has 15 residues.

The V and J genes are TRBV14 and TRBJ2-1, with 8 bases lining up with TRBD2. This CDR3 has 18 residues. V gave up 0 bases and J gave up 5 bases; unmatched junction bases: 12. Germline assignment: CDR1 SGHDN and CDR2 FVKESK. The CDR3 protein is CASSQDWGASGSDNEQFF. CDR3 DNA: TGTGCCAGCAGCCAAGATTGGGGAGCCAGCGGGAGCGACAATGAGCAGTTCTTC.